This record covers a single T cell receptor beta chain. Antigen unknown. The sample originates from a study of cytomegalovirus exposure and HLA in healthy donors. In the study overall: In an earlier analysis, almost 120 million unique TCR beta sequences were found from 200 million or so T cells.

Trimming cost V 2 bases and J 7 bases; bases outside gene matches: 7. Germline CDR1 SGHKS, CDR2 YYEKEE (reference sequence). This CDR3 contains 14 residues. Findings and caveats of the study: With further analysis later on, most CMV-associated TCR beta chains appeared HLA-restricted.

PCR was performed using 60 Vbeta and 13 Jbeta primers. Repertoires were generated with immunoSEQ multiplex PCR, while TCRdb's copy carries only in-frame clones and drops some. The sample gives around 140,000 clones, approximately 80% of which show up once; roughly 9.7% is in the top ten. Sequenced sample: PBMCs. This TCR was sampled from a woman aged 60 to 75 in good health and CMV-seropositive. The chain employs TRBV5-5 and TRBJ2-3; 7 bases fit TRBD1. CDR3 in amino acids: CASSLTGDGYTQYF. The CDR3 DNA sequence: TGTGCCAGCAGCTTAACAGGGGACGGCTATACGCAGTATTTT.